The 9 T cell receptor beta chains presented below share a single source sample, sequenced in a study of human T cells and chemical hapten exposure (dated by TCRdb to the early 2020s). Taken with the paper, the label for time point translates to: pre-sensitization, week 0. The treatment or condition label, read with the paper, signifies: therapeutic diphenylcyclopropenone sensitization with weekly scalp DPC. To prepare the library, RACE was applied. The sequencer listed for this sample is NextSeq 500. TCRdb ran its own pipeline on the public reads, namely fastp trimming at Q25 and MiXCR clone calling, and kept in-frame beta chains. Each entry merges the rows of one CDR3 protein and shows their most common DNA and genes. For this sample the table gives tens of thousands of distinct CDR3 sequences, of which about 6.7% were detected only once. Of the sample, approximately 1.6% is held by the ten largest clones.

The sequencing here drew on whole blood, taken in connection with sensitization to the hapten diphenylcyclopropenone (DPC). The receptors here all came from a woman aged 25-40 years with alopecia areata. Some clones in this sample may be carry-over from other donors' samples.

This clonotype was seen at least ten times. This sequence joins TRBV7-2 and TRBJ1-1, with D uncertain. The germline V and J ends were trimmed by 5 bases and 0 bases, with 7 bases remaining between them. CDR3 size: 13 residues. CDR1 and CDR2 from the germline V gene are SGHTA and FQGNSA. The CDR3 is CASSPRLNTEAFF. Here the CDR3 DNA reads TGTGCCAGCAGCCCTCGACTGAACACTGAAGCTTTCTTT.

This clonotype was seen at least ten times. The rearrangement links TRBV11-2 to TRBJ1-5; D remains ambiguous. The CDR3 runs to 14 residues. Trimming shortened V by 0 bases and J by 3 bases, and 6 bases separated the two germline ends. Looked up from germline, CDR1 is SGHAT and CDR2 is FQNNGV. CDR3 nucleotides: TGTGCCAGCAGCTTAGAGGGGTACAATCAGCCCCAGCATTTT. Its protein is CASSLEGYNQPQHF.

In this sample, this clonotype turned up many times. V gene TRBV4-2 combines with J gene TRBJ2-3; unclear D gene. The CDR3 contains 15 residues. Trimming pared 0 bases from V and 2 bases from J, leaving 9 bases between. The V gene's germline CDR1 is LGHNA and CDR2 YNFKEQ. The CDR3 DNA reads TGTGCCAGCAGCCAAGAAATACCTTTCACAGATACGCAGTATTTT. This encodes CASSQEIPFTDTQYF.

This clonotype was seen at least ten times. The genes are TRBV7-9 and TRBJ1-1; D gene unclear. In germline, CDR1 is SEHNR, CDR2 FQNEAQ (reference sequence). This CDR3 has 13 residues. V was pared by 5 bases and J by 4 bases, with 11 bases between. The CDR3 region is CASSLEGGTEAFF. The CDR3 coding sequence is TGTGCCAGCAGCCTGGAGGGAGGCACTGAAGCTTTCTTT.

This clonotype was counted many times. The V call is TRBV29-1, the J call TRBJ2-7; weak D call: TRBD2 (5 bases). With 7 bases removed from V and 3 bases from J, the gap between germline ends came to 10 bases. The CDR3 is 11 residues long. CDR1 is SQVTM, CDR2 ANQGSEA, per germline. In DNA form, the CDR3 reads TGCAGCGCAGGAGGTAGCTACGAGCAGTACTTC. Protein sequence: CSAGGSYEQYF.

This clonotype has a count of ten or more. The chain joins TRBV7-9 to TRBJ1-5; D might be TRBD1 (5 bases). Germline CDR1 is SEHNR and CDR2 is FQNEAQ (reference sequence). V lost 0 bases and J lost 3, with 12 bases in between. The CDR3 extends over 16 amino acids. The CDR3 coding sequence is TGTGCCAGCAGCTTAGCGGCAGGGACCCCCAATCAGCCCCAGCATTTT. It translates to CASSLAAGTPNQPQHF.

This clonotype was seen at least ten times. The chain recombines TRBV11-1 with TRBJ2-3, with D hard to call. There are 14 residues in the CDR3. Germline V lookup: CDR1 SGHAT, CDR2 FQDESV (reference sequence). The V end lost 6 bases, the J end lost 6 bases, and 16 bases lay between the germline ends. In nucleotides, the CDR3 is TGTGCCAGCAGTCTATTTCAAGGGTCGGATACGCAGTATTTT. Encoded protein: CASSLFQGSDTQYF.

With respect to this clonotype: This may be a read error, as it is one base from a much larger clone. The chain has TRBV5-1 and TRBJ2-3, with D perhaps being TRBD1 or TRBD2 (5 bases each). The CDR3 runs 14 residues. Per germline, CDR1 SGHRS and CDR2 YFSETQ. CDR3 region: CVSSFLGDADTQYF. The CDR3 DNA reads TGCGTCAGCAGCTTCCTAGGGGACGCAGATACGCAGTATTTT.

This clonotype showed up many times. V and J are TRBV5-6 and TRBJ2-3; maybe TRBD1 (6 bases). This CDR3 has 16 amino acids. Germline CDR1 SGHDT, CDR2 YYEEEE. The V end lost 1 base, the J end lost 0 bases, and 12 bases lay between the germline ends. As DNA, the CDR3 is TGTGCCAGCAGCTTGAACACAGGGCGTAGCACAGATACGCAGTATTTT. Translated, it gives CASSLNTGRSTDTQYF.